The present TCR beta chain was sequenced within a study of OX40 agonist ivuxolimab in advanced cancers. The protocol was immunoSEQ multiplex PCR, while the TCRdb copy is restricted to in-frame clones and leaves out a portion. The sample includes almost 50,000 clones, around 81% seen only once; the top ten take 6% to 7.5%. This clone is categorized as medium-sized. Trimming removed 2 bases from V and 6 bases from J, with 7 bases in between. The CDR3 consists of 13 residues. Germline CDR1 is LNHDA and CDR2 is SQIVND (reference sequence). The input for sequencing was CD4+ or CD8+ T cells sorted from blood, taken in a trial of the OX40 agonist ivuxolimab. The V and J genes are TRBV19 and TRBJ2-2; perhaps D is TRBD1 or TRBD2 (5 bases each). The origin of this receptor is an adult with an advanced solid tumor such as melanoma, head and neck, liver or kidney cancer. DNA for the CDR3: TGTGCCAGTAGTATAATGGGGGCCGGGGAGCTGTTTTTT. Protein product: CASSIMGAGELFF.